Detailed here is one T cell receptor beta chain. Its antigen is undetermined. For the second PCR, which ran for about 6 to 11 cycles, a sample-barcoded 5' primer and a J-beta primer mix were used. TCRdb reprocessed the 5' RACE reads via MiXCR and lists one record per CDR3 protein. Here the sample spans more than 1,400,000 distinct CDR3 sequences, around two fifths being singletons. The entry originates in a study of blood T cells in healthy people across ages. Study results and caveats: Shifts in expanded clonotypes may have been confounded by donor CMV status, which was unknown.

The CDR3 covers 19 residues. V shed 6 bases and J 1 base; nucleotides not matched to a gene: 13. Germline V gene sequence: CDR1 SGHTA, CDR2 FQGNSA. This chain links TRBV7-2 with TRBJ2-7; 15 positions agree with TRBD2. Material: blood. This clonotype was obtained from a woman younger than 30 in good health. CDR3: CASSLPGLAGGPLSYEQYF. The CDR3 DNA follows: TGTGCCAGCAGTCTCCCGGGACTAGCGGGAGGACCCCTATCCTACGAGCAGTACTTC.